The 27 T cell receptor beta chains below all came from one sample that was sequenced in a study of OX40 agonist ivuxolimab in advanced cancers. Measured with immunoSEQ multiplex PCR; TCRdb has only the in-frame clones, and not every one. The table has 84,000 or so clones, about 90% seen once. Sequencing was performed on CD4+ or CD8+ T cells sorted from blood, taken in a trial of the OX40 agonist ivuxolimab. The receptors stem from an adult with an advanced solid tumor such as melanoma, head and neck, liver or kidney cancer.

This chain links TRBV5-1 with TRBJ2-1; TRBD2 agrees at 8 bases. V was pared by 1 base and J by 2 bases, with 5 bases of the junction left unmatched. CDR3 length: 16 residues. Germline V gene lookup returns CDR1 SGHRS and CDR2 YFSETQ. Here the CDR3 DNA reads TGCGCCAGCAGCTTGCAAAACGGGGGGGCCTACAATGAGCAGTTCTTC. As protein: CASSLQNGGAYNEQFF.

This clone was picked up one time. The chain combines TRBV18 with TRBJ1-3; a possible D gene is TRBD1 (5 bases). CDR1 KGHSH and CDR2 LQKENI come from the germline V gene. This CDR3 comprises 15 residues. V lost 4 bases, J lost 2 bases, and 12 bases lay in between. The CDR3 coding sequence is TGTGCCAGCTCACAGGGGAACGGTGCTGGAAACACCATATATTTT. This codes for CASSQGNGAGNTIYF.

The chain couples TRBV28 to TRBJ2-7; D is unclear. There are 14 residues in the CDR3. Between the trimmed V and J ends, which lost 5 bases and 0 bases, there was a span of 11 bases. CDR1 is MDHEN, CDR2 SYDVKM, per germline. Written as DNA, the CDR3 is TGTGCCAGCAGTGTGGAACGTGACTCCTACGAGCAGTACTTC. Amino acids: CASSVERDSYEQYF.

This chain links TRBV7-2 with TRBJ1-1, with a possible D match to TRBD1 (5 bases). With 2 bases removed from V and 5 bases from J, the gap between germline ends came to 15 bases. This CDR3 spans 15 amino acids. Germline lookup yields CDR1 SGHTA and CDR2 FQGNSA. CDR3 loop: CASSLTFRGRTEAFF. The CDR3 bases are TGTGCCAGCAGCTTAACCTTTAGGGGTAGGACTGAAGCTTTCTTT.

The chain recombines TRBV27 with TRBJ2-3, with D tentatively TRBD1 or TRBD2 (6 bases each). The CDR3 runs to 14 residues. The germline V gene encodes CDR1 MNHEY and CDR2 SMNVEV (reference sequence). V lost 1 base and J lost 4, with 9 bases in between. The CDR3 sequence is CASSLWGAPDTQYF. The CDR3 DNA sequence: TGTGCCAGCAGTTTATGGGGGGCCCCAGATACGCAGTATTTT.

This rearrangement joins TRBV5-1 to TRBJ2-6, with D uncertain. This CDR3 is 15 amino acids long. The V gene's germline CDR1 is SGHRS and CDR2 YFSETQ. V was pared by 4 bases and J by 1 base, with 9 bases between. The CDR3 protein is CASSPPLSGANVLTF. The CDR3 DNA reads TGCGCCAGCAGCCCCCCACTTTCTGGGGCCAACGTCCTGACTTTC.

This clone was seen a single time. The V and J genes are TRBV5-5 and TRBJ1-3; D not resolved. Per the germline V gene, CDR1 is SGHKS and CDR2 is YYEKEE (reference sequence). The CDR3 spans 15 residues. V shed 0 bases and J shed 0 bases, with 7 bases lying between them. The CDR3 DNA reads as TGTGCCAGCAGCTTGGCCATCGGCTCTGGAAACACCATATATTTT. It yields the protein CASSLAIGSGNTIYF.

The chain combines TRBV18 with TRBJ2-3; 10 bases map to TRBD2. Trimming removed 3 bases from V and 6 bases from J; junction bases left unmatched: 6. Germline assignment: CDR1 KGHSH and CDR2 LQKENI. The CDR3 loop spans 15 amino acids. CDR3 sequence: CASSPIAGGWDTQYF. Here the CDR3 DNA reads TGTGCCAGCTCACCTATAGCGGGAGGATGGGATACGCAGTATTTT. The entire variable domain, with the rest obtained from reference TRBV18 and TRBJ2-3, is as follows: NAGVMQNPRHLVRRRGQEARLRCSPMKGHSHVYWYRQLPEEGLKFMVYLQKENIIDESGMPKERFSAEFPKEGPSILRIQQVVRGDSAAYFCASSPIAGGWDTQYFGPGTRLTVL.

The chain is built from TRBV11-3 and TRBJ2-7; D may be TRBD1 (5 bases). Deletions cut 1 base from V and 0 bases from J, with 10 bases between. The CDR3 has 15 amino acids. Germline CDR1 is SGHNT and CDR2 is YENEEA. For the CDR3, the DNA is TGTGCCAGCAGCTTAGCACAGGCTAGCTCCTACGAGCAGTACTTC. It codes for CASSLAQASSYEQYF.

The chain uses TRBV28 and TRBJ1-2, with TRBD1 identical over 7 bases. The V segment lost 2 bases and the J segment 5 bases; nucleotides outside the gene matches: 5. The CDR3 runs to 14 residues. Germline CDR1 MDHEN, CDR2 SYDVKM. The CDR3 DNA reads as TGTGCCAGCAGTTTAGTGCAGGGGGGGTATGGCTACACCTTC. Its protein product is CASSLVQGGYGYTF.

This chain connects TRBV19 to TRBJ2-7, with 10 bases that match TRBD2. The CDR3 is made up of 15 amino acids. With V trimmed by 8 bases and J by 3 bases, 10 bases remained unmatched. Germline values: CDR1 LNHDA, CDR2 SQIVND (reference sequence). In nucleotides, the CDR3 is TGTGCCAGTGGTGCTGAAGCGGGAGGGGGCTACGAGCAGTACTTC. Amino acid sequence: CASGAEAGGGYEQYF.

This clone has only a few counts. The V and J genes are TRBV19 and TRBJ1-2; D is undetermined. Trimming took off 5 bases at V and 8 bases at J, with 21 bases between the two ends. The germline CDR1 and CDR2 sequences are LNHDA and SQIVND (reference sequence). This CDR3 is built from 15 residues. CDR3 bases: TGTGCCAGTAGTCCCCGGGTGTGGGGTTTGGAGGGCTACACCTTC. This gives the protein CASSPRVWGLEGYTF.

This clone was observed a handful of times. The chain couples TRBV18 to TRBJ1-5; D is unclear. CDR1 and CDR2 from the germline V gene are KGHSH and LQKENI. The CDR3 is 15 amino acids. Trimming cost V 3 bases and J 2 bases, with 11 bases left between them. In DNA, the CDR3 is TGTGCCAGCTCACCTCCCCCGGTGGGCAATCAGCCCCAGCATTTT. Translated: CASSPPPVGNQPQHF.

The chain couples TRBV2 to TRBJ2-3, with D tentatively TRBD1 (6 bases). This CDR3 region has 15 residues. Deletions cut 8 bases from V and 6 bases from J, with 21 bases between. Germline assignment: CDR1 SNHLY and CDR2 FYNNEI. CDR3 region: CASAEYQAGADTQYF. CDR3 nucleotide sequence: TGTGCCAGCGCCGAGTACCAGGCAGGGGCGGATACGCAGTATTTT.

The chain joins TRBV28 to TRBJ1-4; D call uncertain. The CDR3 totals 13 residues. Trimming cost V 7 bases and J 3 bases, with 9 bases left between them. Germline CDR1 MDHEN, CDR2 SYDVKM. This chain's CDR3 is CASKRQPNEKLFF. In DNA, the CDR3 is TGTGCCAGCAAGCGGCAGCCTAATGAAAAACTGTTTTTT.

The CDR3 spells CASSPSRGGVPPYEQYF. CDR3 sequence (DNA): TGTGCCAGCAGTCCCAGTAGGGGGGGCGTTCCCCCCTACGAGCAGTACTTC. This chain links TRBV27 with TRBJ2-7; perhaps TRBD2 as D (7 bases). Trimming removed 5 bases at V and 2 bases at J, with 22 bases between. CDR3 size: 17 residues. Germline lookup yields CDR1 MNHEY and CDR2 SMNVEV (reference sequence).

The chain has TRBV19 and TRBJ2-1; perhaps D is TRBD1 or TRBD2 (5 bases each). This CDR3 has 14 residues. CDR1 and CDR2 from the germline V gene are LNHDA and SQIVND (reference sequence). V was trimmed by 5 bases and J by 4 bases, leaving 12 bases between them. The CDR3 here is CASSLGTSYNEQFF. CDR3 bases: TGTGCCAGTAGTCTAGGGACGAGTTACAATGAGCAGTTCTTC.

The chain has TRBV4-1 and TRBJ2-3; no reliable D call. This CDR3 region has 15 residues. V was trimmed by 0 bases and J by 2 bases, leaving 9 bases between them. Germline-derived CDR1 and CDR2 are MGHRA and YSYEKL. Here the CDR3 reads CASSQDNTYTDTQYF. DNA for the CDR3: TGCGCCAGCAGCCAAGATAACACCTACACAGATACGCAGTATTTT.

This rearrangement joins TRBV9 to TRBJ2-5, with 7 bases that match TRBD2. Per germline, CDR1 SGDLS and CDR2 YYNGEE. This CDR3 has 15 residues. V dropped 0 bases and J dropped 1; count of bases not matched to a gene: 3. The CDR3 DNA sequence: TGTGCCAGCAGCGTAGGAGCGGGGACCCAAGAGACCCAGTACTTC. It specifies CASSVGAGTQETQYF.

In its sample, this clone was seen once. The chain recombines TRBV2 with TRBJ1-2, with D hard to call. Trimming took 1 base from V and 6 from J, leaving 9 bases between them. This CDR3 region has 13 residues. Germline CDR1 and CDR2: SNHLY and FYNNEI. The CDR3 region is CASSEGVADGYTF. The CDR3 DNA sequence: TGTGCCAGCAGTGAAGGGGTAGCGGATGGCTACACCTTC.

The chain employs TRBV11-3 and TRBJ2-5, with D possibly matching TRBD2 (6 bases). The V end was cut by 1 base, the J end by 7 bases, with 10 bases between. This CDR3 has 13 residues. Germline CDR1 SGHNT, CDR2 YENEEA. CDR3 amino acids: CASSLVGEATQYF. The CDR3 DNA reads TGTGCCAGCAGCTTAGTTGGGGAGGCGACCCAGTACTTC.

CDR3 loop: CASSPQLPQTEAFF. CDR3 nucleotide sequence: TGTGCCAGCAGTCCCCAGTTGCCCCAAACTGAAGCTTTCTTT. This sequence joins TRBV2 and TRBJ1-1; D gene unclear. V was cut by 5 bases and J by 5 bases, with 15 bases left in between. Germline CDR1 is SNHLY and CDR2 is FYNNEI. This CDR3 is built from 14 residues.

The chain uses TRBV5-1 and TRBJ2-3; TRBD2 aligns across 9 bases. The germline gives CDR1 SGHRS, CDR2 YFSETQ. This CDR3 region has 15 residues. The trim removed 1 base at V and 4 bases at J, leaving 4 bases unmatched. CDR3 in amino acids: CASSLSGGGADTQYF. CDR3 bases: TGCGCCAGCAGCTTGAGCGGCGGGGGGGCAGATACGCAGTATTTT.

This clone was recorded once. This chain uses TRBV30 with TRBJ2-2; no definite D call. This CDR3 spans 13 amino acids. CDR1 is GTSNPN and CDR2 is SVGIG in the germline V gene (reference sequence). Trimming took 7 bases from V and 8 from J, leaving 17 bases between them. The CDR3 nucleotides read TGTGCCTCCTCCAAACTCCGAGGAGGGGAGCTGTTTTTT. Encoded protein: CASSKLRGGELFF.

V gene TRBV19 combines with J gene TRBJ2-4; TRBD2 might be the D (6 bases). Germline loops: CDR1 LNHDA, CDR2 SQIVND (reference sequence). CDR3 length: 16 amino acids. The V end was cut by 3 bases, the J end by 6 bases, with 18 bases between. The CDR3 loop is CASSIGGAGNLNIQYF. The CDR3 coding sequence is TGTGCCAGTAGTATTGGTGGGGCGGGAAATCTAAACATTCAGTACTTC.

This clone was seen a single time. The chain is built from TRBV6-1 and TRBJ2-5; no firm D call. This CDR3 has 15 amino acids. Germline-derived CDR1 and CDR2 are MNHNS and SASEGT. Trimming left V 0 bases short and J 1 base short, with 9 bases between. As DNA, the CDR3 is TGTGCCAGCAGTGAAGCGCTGTTAAGCCAAGAGACCCAGTACTTC. Protein sequence: CASSEALLSQETQYF.

In DNA form, the CDR3 reads TGTGCCAGCAGCTCGGCCCGGGGTCAAGGGGAGACCCAGTACTTC. This sequence encodes CASSSARGQGETQYF. This chain links TRBV5-4 with TRBJ2-5; D possibly corresponds to TRBD2 (5 bases). V dropped 3 bases and J dropped 5 bases, with 17 bases sitting between them. The germline gives CDR1 SGHNT, CDR2 YYREEE (reference sequence). The CDR3 has 15 residues.